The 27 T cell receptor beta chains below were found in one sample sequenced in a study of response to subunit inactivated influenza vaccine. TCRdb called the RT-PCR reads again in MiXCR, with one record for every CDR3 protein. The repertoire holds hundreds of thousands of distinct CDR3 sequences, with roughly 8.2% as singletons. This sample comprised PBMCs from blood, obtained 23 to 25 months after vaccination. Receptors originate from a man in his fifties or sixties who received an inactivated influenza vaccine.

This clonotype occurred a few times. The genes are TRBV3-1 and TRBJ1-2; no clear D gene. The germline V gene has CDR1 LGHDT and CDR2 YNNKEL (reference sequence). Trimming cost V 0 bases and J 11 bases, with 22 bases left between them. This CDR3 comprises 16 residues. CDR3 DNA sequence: TGTGCCAGCAGCCAAGATCAACACCGGGGAATAATGAAGTACACCTTC. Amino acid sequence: CASSQDQHRGIMKYTF.

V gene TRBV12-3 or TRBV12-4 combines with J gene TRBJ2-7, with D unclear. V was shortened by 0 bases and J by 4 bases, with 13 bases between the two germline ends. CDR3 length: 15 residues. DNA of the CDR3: TGTGCCAGCAGTTTAGCGCTGAGTGGGCTGTACGAGCAGTACTTC. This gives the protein CASSLALSGLYEQYF.

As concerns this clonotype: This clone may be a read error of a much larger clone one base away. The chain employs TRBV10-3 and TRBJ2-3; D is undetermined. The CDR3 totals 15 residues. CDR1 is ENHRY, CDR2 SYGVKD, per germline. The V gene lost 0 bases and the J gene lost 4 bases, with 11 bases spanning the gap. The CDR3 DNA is TGTGCCATCAGTGAGTCGTTGCCTGTGGCAGATACGCAGTATTTT. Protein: CAISESLPVADTQYF.

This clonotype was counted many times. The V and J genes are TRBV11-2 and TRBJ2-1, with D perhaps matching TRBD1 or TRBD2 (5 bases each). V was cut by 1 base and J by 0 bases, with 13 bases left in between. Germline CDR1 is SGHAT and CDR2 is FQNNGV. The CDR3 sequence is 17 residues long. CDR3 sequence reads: CASSLGGSGSSYNEQFF. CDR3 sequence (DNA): TGTGCCAGCAGCTTAGGGGGTTCAGGGAGCTCCTACAATGAGCAGTTCTTC.

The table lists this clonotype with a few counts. In nucleotides, the CDR3 is TGTGCCAGCAGCAACACAGGGGGGAACAACATTCAGTACTTC. It encodes CASSNTGGNNIQYF. The chain carries TRBV5-8 and TRBJ2-4; 8 nucleotides line up with TRBD1. The length of the CDR3 is 14 residues. Germline values: CDR1 SGHTS, CDR2 YDEGEE. Trimming took 4 bases from V and 7 from J; bases not matched to a gene: 7.

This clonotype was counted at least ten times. CDR3 sequence: CATARISTDTQYF. CDR3 nucleotide sequence: TGTGCCACGGCCAGGATTAGCACAGATACGCAGTATTTT. This chain links TRBV12-3 or TRBV12-4 with TRBJ2-3; D unclear. CDR3 length equals 13 residues. V lost 10 bases, J lost 0 bases, and 11 bases lay in between.

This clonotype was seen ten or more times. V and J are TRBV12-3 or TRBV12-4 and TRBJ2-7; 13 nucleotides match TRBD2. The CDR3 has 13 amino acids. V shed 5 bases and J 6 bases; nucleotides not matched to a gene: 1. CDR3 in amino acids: CASSGTSGIEQYF. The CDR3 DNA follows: TGTGCCAGCAGTGGGACTAGCGGGATCGAGCAGTACTTC.

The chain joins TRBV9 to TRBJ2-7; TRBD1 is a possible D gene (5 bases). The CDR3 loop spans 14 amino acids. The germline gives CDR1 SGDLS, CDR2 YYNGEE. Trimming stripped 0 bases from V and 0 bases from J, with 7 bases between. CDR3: CASSVGQRSYEQYF. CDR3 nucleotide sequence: TGTGCCAGCAGCGTAGGACAGCGCTCCTACGAGCAGTACTTC.

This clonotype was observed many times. DNA for the CDR3: TGTGCCAGCAGCCCCCGACAGGGGATGTCTGGGGCCAACGTCCTGACTTTC. Amino acid sequence: CASSPRQGMSGANVLTF. The rearrangement links TRBV7-2 to TRBJ2-6, with 8 bases identical to TRBD1. The CDR3 sequence is 17 residues long. V gave up 5 bases and J gave up 1 base; unmatched junction bases: 7. Germline V CDR1 and CDR2: SGHTA, FQGNSA.

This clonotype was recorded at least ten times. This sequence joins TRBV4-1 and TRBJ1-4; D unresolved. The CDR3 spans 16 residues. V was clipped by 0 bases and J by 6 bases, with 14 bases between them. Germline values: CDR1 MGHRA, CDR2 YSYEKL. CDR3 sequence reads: CASSQDRRDLYEKLFF. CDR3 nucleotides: TGCGCCAGCAGCCAAGATCGAAGAGACCTCTATGAAAAACTGTTTTTT.

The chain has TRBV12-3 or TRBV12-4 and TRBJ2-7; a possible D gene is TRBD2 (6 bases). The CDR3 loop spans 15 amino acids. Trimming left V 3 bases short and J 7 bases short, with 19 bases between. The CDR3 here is CASSFPPGRREEQYF. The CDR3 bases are TGTGCCAGCAGTTTCCCGCCAGGGCGCCGGGAGGAGCAGTACTTC.

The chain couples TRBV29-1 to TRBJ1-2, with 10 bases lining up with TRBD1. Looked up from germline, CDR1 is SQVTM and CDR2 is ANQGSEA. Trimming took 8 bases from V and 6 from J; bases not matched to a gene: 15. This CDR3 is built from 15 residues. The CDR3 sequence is CSIRGPGTGAHGYTF. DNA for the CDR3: TGCAGCATTCGCGGACCCGGGACAGGGGCCCATGGCTACACCTTC.

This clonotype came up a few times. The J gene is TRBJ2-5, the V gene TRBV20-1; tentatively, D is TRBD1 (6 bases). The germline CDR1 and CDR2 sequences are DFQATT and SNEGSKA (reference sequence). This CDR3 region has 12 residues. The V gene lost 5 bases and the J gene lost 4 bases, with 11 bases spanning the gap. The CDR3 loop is CSAFQGSETQYF. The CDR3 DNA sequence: TGCAGTGCTTTCCAGGGGTCAGAGACCCAGTACTTC.

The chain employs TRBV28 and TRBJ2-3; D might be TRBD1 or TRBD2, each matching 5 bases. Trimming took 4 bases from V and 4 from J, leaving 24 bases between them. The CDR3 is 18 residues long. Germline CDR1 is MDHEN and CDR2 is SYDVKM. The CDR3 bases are TGTGCCAGCAGTTATCCAGGGAGAAGTTTCGGACGCGCAGATACGCAGTATTTT. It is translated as CASSYPGRSFGRADTQYF.

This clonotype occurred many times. The CDR3 protein is CSAPSGATEAFF. The CDR3 DNA sequence: TGCAGTGCCCCCTCGGGTGCCACTGAAGCTTTCTTT. The chain uses TRBV20-1 and TRBJ1-1, with D unclear. Trimming took 6 bases from V and 4 from J, leaving 12 bases between them. The V gene's germline CDR1 is DFQATT and CDR2 SNEGSKA (reference sequence). The CDR3 consists of 12 residues.

CDR3 bases: TGTGCCAGCAGTTACTGGTGGACCACAGATACGCAGTATTTT. Protein sequence: CASSYWWTTDTQYF. This sequence joins TRBV6-6 and TRBJ2-3; the D is unclear. V shed 1 base and J shed 2 bases, with 7 bases lying between them. Per the germline V gene, CDR1 is MNHNY and CDR2 is SVGAGI (reference sequence). This CDR3 spans 14 amino acids.

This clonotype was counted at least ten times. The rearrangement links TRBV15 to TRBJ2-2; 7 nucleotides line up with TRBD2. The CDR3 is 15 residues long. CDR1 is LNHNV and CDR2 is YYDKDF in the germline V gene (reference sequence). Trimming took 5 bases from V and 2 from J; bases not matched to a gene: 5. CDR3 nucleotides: TGTGCCACCAGCGGGGGGGGATTAAACACCGGGGAGCTGTTTTTT. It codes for CATSGGGLNTGELFF. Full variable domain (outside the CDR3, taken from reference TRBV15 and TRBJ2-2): DAMVIQNPRYQVTQFGKPVTLSCSQTLNHNVMYWYQQKSSQAPKLLFHYYDKDFNNEADTPDNFQSRRPNTSFCFLDIRSPGLGDTAMYLCATSGGGLNTGELFFGEGSRLTVL.

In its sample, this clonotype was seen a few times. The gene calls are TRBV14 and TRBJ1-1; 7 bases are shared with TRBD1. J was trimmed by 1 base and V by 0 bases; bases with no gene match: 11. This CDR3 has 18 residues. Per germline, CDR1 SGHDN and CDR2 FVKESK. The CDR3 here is CASSQEVRSGGANTEAFF. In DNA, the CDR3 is TGTGCCAGCAGCCAAGAGGTCCGCTCAGGGGGGGCGAACACTGAAGCTTTCTTT. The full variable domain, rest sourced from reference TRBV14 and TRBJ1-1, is EAGVTQFPSHSVIEKGQTVTLRCDPISGHDNLYWYRRVMGKEIKFLLHFVKESKQDESGMPNNRFLAERTGGTYSTLKVQPAELEDSGVYFCASSQEVRSGGANTEAFFGQGTRLTVV.

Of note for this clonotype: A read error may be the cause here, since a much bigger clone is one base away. The CDR3 sequence is CSVDRGNTEAFF. The CDR3 region has the DNA TGCAGCGTTGACAGGGGGAACACTGAAGCTTTCTTT. The chain combines TRBV29-1 with TRBJ1-1; TRBD1 is a possible D gene (6 bases). The germline V and J ends were trimmed by 3 bases and 1 base, with 6 bases remaining between them. The germline gives CDR1 SQVTM, CDR2 ANQGSEA. This CDR3 is 12 amino acids long.

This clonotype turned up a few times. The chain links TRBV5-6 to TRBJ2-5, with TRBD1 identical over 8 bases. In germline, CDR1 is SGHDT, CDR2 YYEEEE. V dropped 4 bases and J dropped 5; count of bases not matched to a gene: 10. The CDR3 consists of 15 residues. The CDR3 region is CASSLRTGWVETQYF. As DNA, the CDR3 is TGTGCCAGCAGCCTCCGGACAGGGTGGGTGGAGACCCAGTACTTC.

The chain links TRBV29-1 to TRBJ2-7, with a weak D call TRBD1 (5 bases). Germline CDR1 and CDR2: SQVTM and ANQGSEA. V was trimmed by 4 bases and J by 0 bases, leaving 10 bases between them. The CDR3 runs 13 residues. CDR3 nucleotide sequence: TGCAGCGTTGGCAGCAGGGCCTCCTACGAGCAGTACTTC. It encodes CSVGSRASYEQYF.

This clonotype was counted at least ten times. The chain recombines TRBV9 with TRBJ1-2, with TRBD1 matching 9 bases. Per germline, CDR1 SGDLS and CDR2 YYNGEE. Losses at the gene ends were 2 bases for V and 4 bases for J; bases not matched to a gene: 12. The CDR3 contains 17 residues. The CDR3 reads CASSVEQGAGSGYGYTF. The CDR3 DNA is TGTGCCAGCAGCGTCGAACAGGGGGCAGGATCTGGCTATGGCTACACCTTC.

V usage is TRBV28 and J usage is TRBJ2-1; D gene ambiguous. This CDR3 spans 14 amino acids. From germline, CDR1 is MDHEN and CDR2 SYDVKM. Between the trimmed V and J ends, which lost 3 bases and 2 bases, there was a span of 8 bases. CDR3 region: CASSLFQTYNEQFF. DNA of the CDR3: TGTGCCAGCAGTTTGTTTCAAACCTACAATGAGCAGTTCTTC.

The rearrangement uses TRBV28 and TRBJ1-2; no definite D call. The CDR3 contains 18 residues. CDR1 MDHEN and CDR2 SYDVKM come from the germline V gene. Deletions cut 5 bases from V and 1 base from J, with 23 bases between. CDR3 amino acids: CASSLGRRGLTLNYGYTF. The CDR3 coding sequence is TGTGCCAGCAGTCTTGGTCGCCGCGGGCTAACACTTAACTATGGCTACACCTTC.

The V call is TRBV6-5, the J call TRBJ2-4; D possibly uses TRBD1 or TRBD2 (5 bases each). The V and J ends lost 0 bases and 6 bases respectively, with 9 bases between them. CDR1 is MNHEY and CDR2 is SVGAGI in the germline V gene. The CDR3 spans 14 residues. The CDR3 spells CASSYSSGTNIQYF. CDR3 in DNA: TGTGCCAGCAGTTACTCCTCAGGGACAAACATTCAGTACTTC.

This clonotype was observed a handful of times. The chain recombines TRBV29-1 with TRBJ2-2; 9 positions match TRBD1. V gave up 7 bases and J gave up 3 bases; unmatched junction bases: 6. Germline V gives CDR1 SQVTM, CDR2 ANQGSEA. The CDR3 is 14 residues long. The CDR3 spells CSAMWTGDTGELFF. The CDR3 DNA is TGCAGCGCTATGTGGACAGGGGACACCGGGGAGCTGTTTTTT.

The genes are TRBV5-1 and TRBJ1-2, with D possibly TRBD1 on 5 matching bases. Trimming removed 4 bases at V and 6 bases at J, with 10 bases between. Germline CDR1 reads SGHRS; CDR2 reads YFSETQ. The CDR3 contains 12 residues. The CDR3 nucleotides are TGCGCCAGCAGCGTTACAGGCGATGGCTACACCTTC. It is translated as CASSVTGDGYTF.